This TCR beta chain was observed in a study of cytomegalovirus exposure and HLA in healthy donors. Background on the study: Among the 370 or so donors who were genotyped, 81% fell in the genetic ancestry cluster that is associated with self-reported Caucasian donors. Findings of the study overall: It was 150 to 200 TCR beta chains that were listed as cytomegalovirus-associated. Presence/absence comparisons presumed near-even sequencing depth among donors. What TCR beta sequences reportedly achieved was accurate prediction of HLA-A and HLA-B alleles in most subjects.

Comment on this clone: Its target is not known.

The primer mix had 60 Vbeta and 13 Jbeta primers. Only in-frame clones appear in the TCRdb table, and some are missing; sequencing was by immunoSEQ multiplex PCR. The table includes about 210,000 clones, about 85% detected once. Per the germline V gene, CDR1 is SGHTA and CDR2 is FQGNSA. The CDR3 has 15 amino acids. Trimming took off 0 bases at V and 10 bases at J, with 13 bases between the two ends. This receptor was taken from a male donor in good health and CMV-seropositive. The chain carries TRBV7-2 and TRBJ1-6, with D perhaps TRBD1 (5 bases). The material sequenced was PBMCs. The CDR3, as DNA: TGTGCCAGCAGCTTAGCGGGGCAGGTTAACTCACCCCTCCACTTT. Translating gives CASSLAGQVNSPLHF. The variable domain in full, completed from reference TRBV7-2 and TRBJ1-6, reads GAGVSQSPSNKVTEKGKDVELRCDPISGHTALYWYRQSLGQGLEFLIYFQGNSAPDKSGLPSDRFSAERTGGSVSTLTIQRTQQEDSAVYLCASSLAGQVNSPLHFGNGTRLTVT.